Described below is a single T cell receptor beta chain sequence and its context. No antigen is known for it. The record has no base qualities; no much larger clone is one base away. Germline trimming: 2 bases from V, 2 bases from J; junction bases outside gene matches: 8. For CDR1 and CDR2, the germline V gene lists SGDLS and YYNGEE. The CDR3 runs 18 residues from the cysteine to the phenylalanine. Of the read, only the CDR3 DNA is kept; its 54 bases are in frame from base 1. The donors were healthy, HIV-negative adults who had no recently reported acute infections or vaccinations. Every donor was a Caucasian adult residing in Nashville, Tennessee, USA. CD4+ T cells were enriched by magnetic negative selection, after which naive cells were positively selected on CD45RA and the negative fraction was taken as the memory subset. Blood was collected by leukapheresis, and PBMCs were isolated by Ficoll-Histopaque density gradient centrifugation and then cryopreserved in liquid nitrogen vapor phase. Analytical flow cytometry was used to check the purity and quantity of every magnetically sorted T cell population. Each sorted fraction had its genomic DNA isolated and then quantified by UV absorbance on a Nanodrop 2000c.

Using the deep immunoSEQ assay, multiplex PCR amplified TCR CDR3 regions from genomic DNA. Genomic DNA extracted from each cell subset was distributed evenly over all wells of several immunoSEQ 96-well plates, and each plate served as one replicate. For sorted subsets, around 200 ng genomic DNA, equal to approximately 30,000 T cell genomes, was loaded into each replicate PCR. The purified libraries were quantified using a Qubit 3.0 fluorometer, sized with a Bioanalyzer 2100, and then quantified again using the KAPA Library Quantification kit. Every immunoSEQ 96-well plate was sequenced on a separate single-read 150-cycle Illumina NextSeq 550 flow cell. As for the authors' bioinformatics: Because the immunoSEQ output held only junctional sequences and lacked quality scores, the filtering could not match the filtering applied to full-length reads. To assign V/J genes and CDR3, sequences were annotated against IMGT germline references using PyIR, a Python wrapper for IgBLAST v1.9. Any read was removed if the V/J assignment was weak (E-value above 1e-6), the CDR3 was missing, or the read contained stop codons, out-of-frame junctions, or ambiguous translated residues. V3J clonotypes were defined as sequences sharing the same inferred V gene, J gene, and CDR3 amino acid sequence. To compute the percentage overlap between repertoires, the number of shared unique clonotypes was divided by the size of the smaller repertoire. RTK rarefaction, the Chao1 estimator, and Recon v2.1 estimates of unobserved clonotypes were used to assess repertoire richness. For all TCRbeta clonotypes obtained by the gDNA method from a few donors, generation probabilities were computed with OLGA. TCRdb holds this immuneACCESS table with in-frame rearrangements only. Some clones are missing; in checked studies, unresolved V genes explain under half, and the rest has no known cause. D and trimming were read from the DNA, whereas the V and J calls and clone size are those reported in that table. For this sample the table gives some 2,500,000 clones, of which roughly 93% were detected only once. The ten most abundant clones make up approximately 0.37% of the sample.

This sample stems from a study of shared clonotypes between healthy human individuals (TCRdb year 2020). General notes on the study: Three men and two women, aged 18 to 49 years, made up the cohort. For each donor, CD4 naive and CD4 memory were each run on three plates, CD8 naive on two plates, and CD8 memory on one plate. The study deeply sequenced blood TCR repertoires of about five healthy adults to estimate repertoire size and the extent of clonotype sharing between individuals. To increase sequencing depth and limit assay-specific biases, TCR repertoire library preparation and sequencing were carried out by different laboratories using diverse techniques. Per donor, leukapheresis produced somewhere between about 0.94 and 10 billion PBMCs. General study outcomes and caveats: Sampling was restricted to blood, and TCR repertoires in tissue are likely to differ from TCR repertoires in blood. Incomplete sequencing was indicated by rarefaction of sorted-subset datasets, despite the large sequencing depth. Because the study included only a small number of donors, the genetic and exposure-history diversity represented was limited. Based on pairwise subsampling, the degree of clonotype sharing among donors was expected to be affected by sequencing depth. Estimated clonotype richness was generally larger for naive than for memory subsets. Compared with non-shared clonotypes, clonotypes shared by all four sorted-subset donors had higher generation probabilities. When a handful of donors were compared, the shared fraction of clonotypes was approximately 5% for naive CD4, 3.5% to 4% for naive CD8, more than 2% for memory CD4, and 0.35% to 0.4% for memory CD8.

The TCR comes from a man in his late teens or twenties in good health. Some clones in this sample may be carry-over from other donors' samples. Sequenced material: naive CD4+ T cells from PBMCs. The meaning of the sample's cell subset or site label: CD45RA+ positively selected. Recombination connected TRBV9 to TRBJ2-2, and 11 junction bases match TRBD2. The CDR3 region reads CASSVDQTSGINTGELFF. Read as DNA, the sequence is TGTGCCAGCAGCGTGGATCAGACTAGCGGGATCAACACCGGGGAGCTGTTTTTT.